This entry concerns a single T cell receptor beta chain. These data originate in a study of blood T cell repertoires in COVID-19. The wider study: The origin of the acute and convalescent COVID-19 samples was the United States, Italy and Spain. PBMCs, B-cell-depleted T cells, or T cells were the source of the cDNA or gDNA that made up the material.

Germline V gene sequence: CDR1 KGHSH, CDR2 LQKENI. V was shortened by 5 bases and J by 5 bases, with 10 bases between the two germline ends. CDR3 length: 13 residues. Per the study methods: Using reference gene primer amplification, nucleated cell counts were estimated. Profiled with immunoSEQ multiplex PCR; TCRdb holds only in-frame clones, not every one. V and J calls and clone size come straight from that table; D and trimming were deduced from the DNA. Of tens of thousands of clones in the sample, about 90% are singletons; the top ten hold approximately 17%. The source of this sequence is a human donor in a cohort sampled during active COVID-19. The sample taken for sequencing was peripheral blood. The chain uses TRBV18 and TRBJ2-1; maybe TRBD1 (6 bases). The CDR3 region has the DNA TGTGCCAGCTCAACTCGGACAGACAATGAGCAGTTCTTC. It yields the protein CASSTRTDNEQFF.